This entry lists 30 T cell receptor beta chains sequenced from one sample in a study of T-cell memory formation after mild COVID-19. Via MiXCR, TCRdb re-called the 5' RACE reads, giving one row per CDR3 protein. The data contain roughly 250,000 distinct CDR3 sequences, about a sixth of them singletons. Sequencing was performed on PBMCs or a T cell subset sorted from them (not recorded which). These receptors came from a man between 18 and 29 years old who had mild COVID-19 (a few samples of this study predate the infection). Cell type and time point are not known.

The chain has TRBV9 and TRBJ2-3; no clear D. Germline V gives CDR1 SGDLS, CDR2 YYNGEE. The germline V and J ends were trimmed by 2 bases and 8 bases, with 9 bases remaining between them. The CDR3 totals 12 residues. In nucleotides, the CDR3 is TGTGCCAGCAGCGTTAGTAGTAGTACGCAGTATTTT. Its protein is CASSVSSSTQYF.

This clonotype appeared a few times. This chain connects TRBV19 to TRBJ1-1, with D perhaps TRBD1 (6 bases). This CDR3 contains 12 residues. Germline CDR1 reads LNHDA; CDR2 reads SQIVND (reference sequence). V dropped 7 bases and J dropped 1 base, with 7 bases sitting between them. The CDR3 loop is CASTDRNTEAFF. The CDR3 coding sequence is TGTGCCAGTACGGACAGGAACACTGAAGCTTTCTTT.

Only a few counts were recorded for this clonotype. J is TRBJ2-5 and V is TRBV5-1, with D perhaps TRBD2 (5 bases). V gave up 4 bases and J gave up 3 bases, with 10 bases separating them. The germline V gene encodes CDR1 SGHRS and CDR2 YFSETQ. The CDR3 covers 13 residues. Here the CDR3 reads CASSAGQEETQYF. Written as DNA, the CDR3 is TGCGCCAGCAGCGCGGGCCAAGAAGAGACCCAGTACTTC. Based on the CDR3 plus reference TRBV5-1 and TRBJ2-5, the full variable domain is KAGVTQTPRYLIKTRGQQVTLSCSPISGHRSVSWYQQTPGQGLQFLFEYFSETQRNKGNFPGRFSGRQFSNSRSEMNVSTLELGDSALYLCASSAGQEETQYFGPGTRLLVL.

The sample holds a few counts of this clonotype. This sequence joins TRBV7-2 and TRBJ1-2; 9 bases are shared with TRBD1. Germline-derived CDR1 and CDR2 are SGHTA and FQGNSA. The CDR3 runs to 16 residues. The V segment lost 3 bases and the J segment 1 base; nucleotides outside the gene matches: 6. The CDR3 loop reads CASSFTGTGINYGYTF. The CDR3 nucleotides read TGTGCCAGCAGCTTCACCGGGACAGGGATTAACTATGGCTACACCTTC.

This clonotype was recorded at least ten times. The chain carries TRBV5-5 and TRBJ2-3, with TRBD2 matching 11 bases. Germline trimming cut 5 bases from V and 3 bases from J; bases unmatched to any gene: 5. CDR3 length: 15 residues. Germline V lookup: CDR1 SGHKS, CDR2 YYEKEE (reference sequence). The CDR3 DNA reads TGTGCCAGCAGTTTAGCGGGGGGGCTGACAGATACGCAGTATTTT. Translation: CASSLAGGLTDTQYF.

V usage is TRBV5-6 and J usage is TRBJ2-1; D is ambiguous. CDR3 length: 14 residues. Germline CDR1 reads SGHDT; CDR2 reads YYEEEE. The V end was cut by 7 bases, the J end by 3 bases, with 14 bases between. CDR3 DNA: TGTGCCAGCGTAATATTTGGCAGCTACAATGAGCAGTTCTTC. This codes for CASVIFGSYNEQFF.

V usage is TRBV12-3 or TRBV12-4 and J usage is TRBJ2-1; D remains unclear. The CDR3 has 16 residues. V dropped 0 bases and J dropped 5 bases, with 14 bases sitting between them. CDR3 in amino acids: CASSLASGRLDNEQFF. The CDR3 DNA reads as TGTGCCAGCAGTTTAGCTTCGGGCCGACTGGACAATGAGCAGTTCTTC.

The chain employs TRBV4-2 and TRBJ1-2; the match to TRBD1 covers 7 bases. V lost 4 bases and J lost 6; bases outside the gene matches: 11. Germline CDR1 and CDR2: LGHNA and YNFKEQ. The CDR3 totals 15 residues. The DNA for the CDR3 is TGTGCCAGCAGCCGCGACAGGGCTACTCGCCATGGCTACACCTTC. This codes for CASSRDRATRHGYTF.

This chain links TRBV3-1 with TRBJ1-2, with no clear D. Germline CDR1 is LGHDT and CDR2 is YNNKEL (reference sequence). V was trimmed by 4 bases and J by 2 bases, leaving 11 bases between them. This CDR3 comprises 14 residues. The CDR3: CASSPTGPNYGYTF. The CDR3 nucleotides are TGTGCCAGCAGCCCGACGGGCCCAAACTATGGCTACACCTTC.

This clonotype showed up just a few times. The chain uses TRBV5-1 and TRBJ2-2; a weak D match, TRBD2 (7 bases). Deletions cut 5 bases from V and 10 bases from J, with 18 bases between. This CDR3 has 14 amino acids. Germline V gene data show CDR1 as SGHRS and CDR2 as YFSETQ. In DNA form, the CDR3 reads TGCGCCAGCAGGCGGACGGGGGGCGCGGAGGAGCTGTTTTTT. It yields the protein CASRRTGGAEELFF.

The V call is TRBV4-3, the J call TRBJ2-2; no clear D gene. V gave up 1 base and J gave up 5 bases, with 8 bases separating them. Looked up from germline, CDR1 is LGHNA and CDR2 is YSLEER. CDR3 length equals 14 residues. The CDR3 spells CASSQAAPTGELFF. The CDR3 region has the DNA TGCGCCAGCAGCCAAGCGGCTCCGACCGGGGAGCTGTTTTTT.

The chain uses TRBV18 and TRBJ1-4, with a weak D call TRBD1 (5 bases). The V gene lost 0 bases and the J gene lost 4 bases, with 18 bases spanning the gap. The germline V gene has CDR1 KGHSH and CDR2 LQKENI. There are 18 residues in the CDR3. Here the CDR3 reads CASSPPVKRDSLNEKLFF. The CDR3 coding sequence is TGTGCCAGCTCACCACCCGTGAAGAGAGACAGCCTTAATGAAAAACTGTTTTTT.

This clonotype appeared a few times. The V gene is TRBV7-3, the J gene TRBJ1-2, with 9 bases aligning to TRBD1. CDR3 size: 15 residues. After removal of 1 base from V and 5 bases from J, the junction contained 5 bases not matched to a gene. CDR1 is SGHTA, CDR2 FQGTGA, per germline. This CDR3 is CASSLSGTGPYGYTF. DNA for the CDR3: TGTGCCAGCAGCTTAAGTGGGACAGGGCCTTATGGCTACACCTTC.

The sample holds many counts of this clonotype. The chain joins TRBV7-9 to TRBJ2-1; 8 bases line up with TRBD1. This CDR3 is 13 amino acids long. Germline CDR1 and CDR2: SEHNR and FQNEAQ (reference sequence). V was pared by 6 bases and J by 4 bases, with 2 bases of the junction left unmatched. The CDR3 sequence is CASRGTGYNEQFF. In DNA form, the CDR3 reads TGTGCCAGCAGGGGGACAGGATACAATGAGCAGTTCTTC.

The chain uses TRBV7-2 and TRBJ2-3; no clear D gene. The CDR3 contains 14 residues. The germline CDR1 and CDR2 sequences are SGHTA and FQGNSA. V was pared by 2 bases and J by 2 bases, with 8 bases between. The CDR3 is CASSLTDTTDTQYF. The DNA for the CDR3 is TGTGCCAGCAGCTTAACAGATACCACAGATACGCAGTATTTT. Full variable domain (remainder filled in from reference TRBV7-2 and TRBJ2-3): GAGVSQSPSNKVTEKGKDVELRCDPISGHTALYWYRQSLGQGLEFLIYFQGNSAPDKSGLPSDRFSAERTGGSVSTLTIQRTQQEDSAVYLCASSLTDTTDTQYFGPGTRLTVL.

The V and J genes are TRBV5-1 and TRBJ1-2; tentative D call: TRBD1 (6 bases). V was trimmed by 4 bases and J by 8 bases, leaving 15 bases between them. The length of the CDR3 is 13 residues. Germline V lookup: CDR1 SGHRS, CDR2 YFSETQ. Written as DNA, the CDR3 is TGCGCCAGCAGCCCAGGACAGCGAGGGGGCTACACCTTC. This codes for CASSPGQRGGYTF.

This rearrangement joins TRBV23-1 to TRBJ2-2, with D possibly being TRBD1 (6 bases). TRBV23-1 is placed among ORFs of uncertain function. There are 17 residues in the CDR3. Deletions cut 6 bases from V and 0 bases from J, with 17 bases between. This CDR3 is CASRQRRDKPNTGELFF. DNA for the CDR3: TGCGCCAGCAGACAGCGCCGGGACAAACCGAACACCGGGGAGCTGTTTTTT.

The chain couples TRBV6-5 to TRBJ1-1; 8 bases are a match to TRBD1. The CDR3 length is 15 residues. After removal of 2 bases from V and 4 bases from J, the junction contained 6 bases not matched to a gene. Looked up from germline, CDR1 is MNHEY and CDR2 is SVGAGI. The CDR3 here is CASSYGAGGGTEAFF. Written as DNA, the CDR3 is TGTGCCAGCAGTTACGGCGCAGGGGGCGGCACTGAAGCTTTCTTT.

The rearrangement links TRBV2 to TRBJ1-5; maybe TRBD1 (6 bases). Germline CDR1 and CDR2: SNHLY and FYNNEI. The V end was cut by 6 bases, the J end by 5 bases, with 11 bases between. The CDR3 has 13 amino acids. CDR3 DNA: TGTGCCAGCAGAGGCGGGACATATCAGCCCCAGCATTTT. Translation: CASRGGTYQPQHF. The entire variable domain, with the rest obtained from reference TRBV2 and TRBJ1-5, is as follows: EPEVTQTPSHQVTQMGQEVILRCVPISNHLYFYWYRQILGQKVEFLVSFYNNEISEKSEIFDDQFSVERPDGSNFTLKIRSTKLEDSAMYFCASRGGTYQPQHFGDGTRLSIL.

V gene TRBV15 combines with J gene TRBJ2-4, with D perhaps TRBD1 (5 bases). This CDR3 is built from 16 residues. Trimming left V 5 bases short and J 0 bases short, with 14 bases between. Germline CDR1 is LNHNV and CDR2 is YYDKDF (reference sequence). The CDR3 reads CATSAPGYRAKNIQYF. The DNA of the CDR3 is TGTGCCACCAGCGCCCCAGGGTACCGAGCCAAAAACATTCAGTACTTC.

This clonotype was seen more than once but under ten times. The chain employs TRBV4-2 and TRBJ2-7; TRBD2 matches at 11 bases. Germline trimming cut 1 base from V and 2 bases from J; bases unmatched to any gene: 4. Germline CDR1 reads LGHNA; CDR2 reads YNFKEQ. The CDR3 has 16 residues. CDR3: CASSQGLAGGTYEQYF. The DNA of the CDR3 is TGTGCCAGCAGCCAAGGCCTAGCGGGGGGAACCTACGAGCAGTACTTC.

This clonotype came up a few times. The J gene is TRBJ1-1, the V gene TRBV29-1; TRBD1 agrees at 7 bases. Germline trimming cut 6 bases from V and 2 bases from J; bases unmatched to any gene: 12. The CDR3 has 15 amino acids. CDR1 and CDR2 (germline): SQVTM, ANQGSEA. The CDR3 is CSVHRTGLLNTEAFF. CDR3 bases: TGCAGCGTCCACCGGACAGGCCTCCTTAACACTGAAGCTTTCTTT.

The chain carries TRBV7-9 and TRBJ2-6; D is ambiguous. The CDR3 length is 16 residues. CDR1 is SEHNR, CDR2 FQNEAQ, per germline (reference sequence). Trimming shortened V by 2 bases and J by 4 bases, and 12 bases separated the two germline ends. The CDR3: CASSLISGAGANVLTF. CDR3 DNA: TGTGCCAGCAGCTTAATTAGTGGAGCAGGGGCCAACGTCCTGACTTTC.

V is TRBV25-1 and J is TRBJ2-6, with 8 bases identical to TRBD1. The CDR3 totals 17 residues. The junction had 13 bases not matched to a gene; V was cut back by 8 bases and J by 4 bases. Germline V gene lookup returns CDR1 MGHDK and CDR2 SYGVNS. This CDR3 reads CASAPGQGQLGANVLTF. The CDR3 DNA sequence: TGTGCCAGCGCCCCCGGACAGGGCCAGTTGGGGGCCAACGTCCTGACTTTC.

The CDR3 DNA is TGCAGTGCTGCCGTCCCTATAGCGGGGTACAATGAGCAGTTCTTC. It specifies CSAAVPIAGYNEQFF. The chain couples TRBV20-1 to TRBJ2-1; 8 bases match TRBD2. The CDR3 is 15 amino acids. The J segment lost 4 bases and the V segment lost 5 bases, leaving 10 bases of the junction unmatched. CDR1 is DFQATT, CDR2 SNEGSKA, per germline (reference sequence).

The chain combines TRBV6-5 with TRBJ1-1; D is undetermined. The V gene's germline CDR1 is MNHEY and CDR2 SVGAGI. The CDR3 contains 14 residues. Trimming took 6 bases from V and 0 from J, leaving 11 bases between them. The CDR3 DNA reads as TGTGCCAGCAGCAGCCCCAGAATGAACACTGAAGCTTTCTTT. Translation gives CASSSPRMNTEAFF.

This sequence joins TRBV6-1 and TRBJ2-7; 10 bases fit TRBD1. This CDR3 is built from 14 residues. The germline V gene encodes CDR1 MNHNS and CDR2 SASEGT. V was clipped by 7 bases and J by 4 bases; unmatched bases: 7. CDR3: CASTPTGGIYEQYF. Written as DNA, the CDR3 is TGTGCCAGCACCCCGACAGGGGGCATATACGAGCAGTACTTC.

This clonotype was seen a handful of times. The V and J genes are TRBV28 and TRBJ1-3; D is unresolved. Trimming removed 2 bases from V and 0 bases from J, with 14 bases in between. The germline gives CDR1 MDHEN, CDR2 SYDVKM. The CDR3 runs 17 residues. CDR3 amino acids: CASSLGGNILSGNTIYF. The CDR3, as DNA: TGTGCCAGCAGTTTAGGCGGAAACATTCTCTCTGGAAACACCATATATTTT.

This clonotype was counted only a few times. CDR3: CASSLRLGVTTYNEQFF. The CDR3 DNA reads TGTGCCAGCAGTTTAAGGCTAGGTGTGACTACCTACAATGAGCAGTTCTTC. J is TRBJ2-1 and V is TRBV27; the D gene is possibly TRBD2 (5 bases). Trimming removed 2 bases from V and 2 bases from J, with 16 bases in between. The CDR3 is 17 residues long. Per germline, CDR1 MNHEY and CDR2 SMNVEV (reference sequence).

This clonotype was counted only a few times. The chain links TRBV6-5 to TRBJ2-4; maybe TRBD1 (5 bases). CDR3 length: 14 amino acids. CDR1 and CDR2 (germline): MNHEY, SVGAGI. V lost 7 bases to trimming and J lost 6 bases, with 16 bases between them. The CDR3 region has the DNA TGTGCCAGCAAACTTCAGGGCCGAGGAAACATTCAGTACTTC. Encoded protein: CASKLQGRGNIQYF.